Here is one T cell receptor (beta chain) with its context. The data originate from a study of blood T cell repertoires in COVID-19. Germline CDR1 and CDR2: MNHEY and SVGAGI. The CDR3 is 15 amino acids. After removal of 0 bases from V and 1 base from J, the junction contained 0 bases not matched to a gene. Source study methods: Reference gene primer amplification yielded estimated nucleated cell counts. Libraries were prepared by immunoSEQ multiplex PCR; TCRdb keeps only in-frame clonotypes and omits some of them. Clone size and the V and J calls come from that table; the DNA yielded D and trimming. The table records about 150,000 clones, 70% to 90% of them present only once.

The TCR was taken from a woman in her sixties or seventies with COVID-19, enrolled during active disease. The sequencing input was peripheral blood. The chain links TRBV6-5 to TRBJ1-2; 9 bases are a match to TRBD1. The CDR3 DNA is TGTGCCAGCAGTTACTCGACAGGGGGTAACTATGGCTACACCTTC. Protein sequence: CASSYSTGGNYGYTF.